This T cell receptor beta chain was sequenced for a study of cytomegalovirus exposure and HLA in healthy donors. At the level of the study: As an earlier analysis found, around 190 million T cells yielded 90 million to 140 million unique TCR beta sequences. Overall study results and limits: TCR beta chain V- and J-gene trimming was linked, in a later analysis, to a missense variant in DCLRE1C.

A note on this clone: The antigen remains unidentified.

Vbeta (60) and Jbeta (13) primers were used in the PCR. Clones were sequenced by immunoSEQ multiplex PCR, and TCRdb holds only the in-frame ones, with some missing. The sample records about 210,000 clones, 75% to 85% being singletons. Germline loops: CDR1 SGHTA, CDR2 FQGNSA. CDR3 length equals 15 residues. V dropped 3 bases and J dropped 4 bases, with 14 bases sitting between them. The chain uses TRBV7-2 and TRBJ2-3, with D perhaps matching TRBD1 (5 bases). This clonotype originated in a male donor in good health and CMV-seropositive. Sequences were obtained from PBMCs. The CDR3 loop is CASSLQGHGADTQYF. The CDR3 DNA reads TGTGCCAGCAGCTTGCAGGGTCACGGCGCAGATACGCAGTATTTT.